This T cell receptor (beta chain) was obtained from a study of T cell changes during pregnancy in multiple sclerosis. TCRdb's table, derived via immunoSEQ multiplex PCR, lists solely in-frame clones and lacks some. The sample contains tens of thousands of clones, approximately 92% of which appear only once. CDR3 length equals 14 residues. Germline V gene lookup returns CDR1 SNHLY and CDR2 FYNNEI. V lost 2 bases, J lost 0 bases, and 8 bases lay in between. To note about this clone: Additional DNA sequences in this sample encode the identical CDR3.

The TCR was taken from a female donor with multiple sclerosis, enrolled in a pregnancy study. The source was peripheral blood, collected after pregnancy. This chain links TRBV2 with TRBJ2-7, with D possibly matching TRBD1 (6 bases). CDR3: CASSEQGSSYEQYF. CDR3 DNA sequence: TGTGCCAGCAGTGAACAGGGGAGCTCCTACGAGCAGTACTTC.